These T cell receptor beta chains were read from a single sample in a study of blood T cell repertoires in COVID-19. The repertoire was sequenced with immunoSEQ multiplex PCR; TCRdb's copy has only in-frame clones and lacks some. The table lists roughly 160,000 clones, around two thirds of them singletons. The sample taken for sequencing was peripheral blood. The receptors originated from a woman of 80 years or more with acute or convalescent COVID-19. The CDR3 runs from the conserved cysteine through the conserved F or W. The D gene is left open where the match is weak. Clone size is given for some rows only: seen once, a few or many times, or a class if the clone is expanded.

TRBV9	NA	TRBJ2-3	TRBD1	TGTGCCAGCAGCGCCACGCCCGGGACAGGGGAAGTCGCAGATACGCAGTATTTT	CASSATPGTGEVADTQYF
TRBV10-3	NA	TRBJ2-3	TRBD1	TGTGCCATCAGTGGAAAGACAGGGGTAAGCACAGATACGCAGTATTTT	CAISGKTGVSTDTQYF
TRBV11-2	NA	TRBJ2-3	TRBD1	TGTGCCAGCAGCGCCAAAGGGGGACAGTATGGCACAGATACGCAGTATTTT	CASSAKGGQYGTDTQYF
TRBV5-6	NA	TRBJ1-2	NA	TGTGCCAGCAGCTTTCTTGGAACAGCCACCTTC	CASSFLGTATF
TRBV11-2	NA	TRBJ2-3	NA	TGTGCCAGCAGCTCCAGACAGGTTTCGGCAGATACGCAGTATTTT	CASSSRQVSADTQYF
TRBV7-9	NA	TRBJ2-3	TRBD2	TGTGCCAGCAGCTTACTAGCGGGAGGGCGTGATGCGCAGTATTTT	CASSLLAGGRDAQYF
TRBV10-3	few	TRBJ1-1	NA	TGTGCCAGCGTTGGGGCCGACACTGAAGCTTTCTTT	CASVGADTEAFF
TRBV3-1/TRBV3-2	NA	TRBJ2-1	TRBD2	TGTGCCAGCAGCGTGGGACTAGCGGGCCACAGCGGTGAGCAGTTCTTC	CASSVGLAGHSGEQFF
TRBV7-2	NA	TRBJ2-5	NA	TGTGCCAGCAGCTTAGGGCAGGGAGGTTGGGAGACCCAGTACTTC	CASSLGQGGWETQYF
TRBV3-1/TRBV3-2	NA	TRBJ1-4	TRBD1	TGTGCCAGCAGCCCCCCCCGGGACAGGGGGTTTAAAAAACTGTTTTTT	CASSPPRDRGFKKLFF
TRBV27	NA	TRBJ2-1	TRBD1	TGTGCCAGCAGTTACTGGACAGGGGGATACAATGAGCAGTTCTTC	CASSYWTGGYNEQFF
TRBV19	NA	TRBJ2-1	NA	TGTGCCACCATCTCAGTTCGTGGTGACAATGAGCAGTTCTTC	CATISVRGDNEQFF
TRBV11-2	NA	TRBJ2-5	NA	TGTGCCAGCAGCTCTCAAGAGACCCAGTACTTC	CASSSQETQYF
TRBV3-1/TRBV3-2	NA	TRBJ1-1	TRBD1	TGTGCCAGCTTGTATCAGGGGGCCACTGAAGCTTTCTTT	CASLYQGATEAFF
TRBV5-1	many	TRBJ2-2	TRBD1	TGCGCCAGCAGCTCGGGACAGGGGGACACCGGGGAGCTGTTTTTT	CASSSGQGDTGELFF
TRBV19	NA	TRBJ1-6	NA	TGTGCCAGTAGTGCCGCGGCAGGGGCGAGATCACCCCTCCACTTT	CASSAAAGARSPLHF